The T cell receptor (beta chain) described here comes from a study of shared clonotypes between healthy human individuals. The repertoire was sequenced with immunoSEQ multiplex PCR; TCRdb's copy has only in-frame clones and lacks some. This table has about 180,000 clones, 85% to 95% appearing once. V was pared by 7 bases and J by 1 base, with 16 bases between. This CDR3 region has 14 residues. The germline V gene has CDR1 SQVTM and CDR2 ANQGSEA. A note on this clone: Its antigen is currently unknown.

Findings and limits, study-wide: Large sequencing depth failed to make sorted-subset sequencing complete, rarefaction showed. What limited the represented genetic and exposure-history diversity was the small number of donors.

The sample consisted of naive CD4+ T cells sorted from blood. The subset was: CD45RA+ positively selected. The clonotype comes from a woman aged 30 to 39 in good health. The chain employs TRBV29-1 and TRBJ1-1; tentatively, D is TRBD1 (6 bases). DNA of the CDR3: TGCAGCGCCCCGACGGGGGCTCGGAACACTGAAGCTTTCTTT. Protein sequence: CSAPTGARNTEAFF.